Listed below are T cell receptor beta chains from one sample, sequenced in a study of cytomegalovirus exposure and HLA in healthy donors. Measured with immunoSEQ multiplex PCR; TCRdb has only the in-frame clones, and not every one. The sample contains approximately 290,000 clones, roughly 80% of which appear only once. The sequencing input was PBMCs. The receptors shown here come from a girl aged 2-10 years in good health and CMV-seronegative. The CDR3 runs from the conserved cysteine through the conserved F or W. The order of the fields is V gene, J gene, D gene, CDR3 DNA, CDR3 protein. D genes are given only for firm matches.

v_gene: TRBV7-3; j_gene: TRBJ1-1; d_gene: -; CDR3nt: TGTGCCAGCAGCGGTCCGGACAATCAAGCTTTCTTT; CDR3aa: CASSGPDNQAFF
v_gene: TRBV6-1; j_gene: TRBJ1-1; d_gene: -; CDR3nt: TGTGCCAGCAGTGGGGGTGACAGGAGCACTGAAGCTTTCTTT; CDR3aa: CASSGGDRSTEAFF
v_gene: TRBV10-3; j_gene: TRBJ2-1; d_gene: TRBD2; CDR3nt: TGTGCCATCAGTGAGCGGATTAGCGGGGGATACAATGAGCAGTTCTTC; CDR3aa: CAISERISGGYNEQFF
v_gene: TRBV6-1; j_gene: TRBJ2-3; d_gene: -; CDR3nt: TGTGCCAGCAGTGAGGCAGACACAGATACGCAGTATTTT; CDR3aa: CASSEADTDTQYF
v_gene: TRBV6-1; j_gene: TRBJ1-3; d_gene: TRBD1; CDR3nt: TGTGCCAGCAGTGAACCGGGACAGAGCTCTGGAAACACCATATATTTT; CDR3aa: CASSEPGQSSGNTIYF
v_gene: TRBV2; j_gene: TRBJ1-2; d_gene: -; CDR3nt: TGTGCCAGCAGTGAACCGGCTAGGGAGGCTAACTATGGCTACACCTTC; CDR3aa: CASSEPAREANYGYTF
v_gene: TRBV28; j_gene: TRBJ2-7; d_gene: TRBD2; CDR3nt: TGTGCCAGCAGTTCCGATCGGACTAGCGGGCTCTACGAGCAGTACTTC; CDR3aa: CASSSDRTSGLYEQYF
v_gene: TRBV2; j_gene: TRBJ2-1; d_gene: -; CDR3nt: TGTGCCAGCAGCCTGGACCCTGGGGGGGAGCAGTTCTTC; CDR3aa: CASSLDPGGEQFF
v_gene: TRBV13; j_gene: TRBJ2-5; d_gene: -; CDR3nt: TGTGCCAGCAGCTTAGAGGGGCAGGAGACCCAGTACTTC; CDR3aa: CASSLEGQETQYF
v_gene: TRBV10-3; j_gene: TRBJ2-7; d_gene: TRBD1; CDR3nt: TGTGCCATCAGTACTATGGGACAGTCCTACGAGCAGTACTTC; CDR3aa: CAISTMGQSYEQYF
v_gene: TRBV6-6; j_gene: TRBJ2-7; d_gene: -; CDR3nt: TGTGCCAGCAGCTCTACTCACCAAAGCTCCTACGAGCAGTACTTC; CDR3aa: CASSSTHQSSYEQYF
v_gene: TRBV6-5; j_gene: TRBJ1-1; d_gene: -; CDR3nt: TGTGCCAGCAGTCTGGACACCCGCCCCACTGAAGCTTTCTTT; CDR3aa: CASSLDTRPTEAFF